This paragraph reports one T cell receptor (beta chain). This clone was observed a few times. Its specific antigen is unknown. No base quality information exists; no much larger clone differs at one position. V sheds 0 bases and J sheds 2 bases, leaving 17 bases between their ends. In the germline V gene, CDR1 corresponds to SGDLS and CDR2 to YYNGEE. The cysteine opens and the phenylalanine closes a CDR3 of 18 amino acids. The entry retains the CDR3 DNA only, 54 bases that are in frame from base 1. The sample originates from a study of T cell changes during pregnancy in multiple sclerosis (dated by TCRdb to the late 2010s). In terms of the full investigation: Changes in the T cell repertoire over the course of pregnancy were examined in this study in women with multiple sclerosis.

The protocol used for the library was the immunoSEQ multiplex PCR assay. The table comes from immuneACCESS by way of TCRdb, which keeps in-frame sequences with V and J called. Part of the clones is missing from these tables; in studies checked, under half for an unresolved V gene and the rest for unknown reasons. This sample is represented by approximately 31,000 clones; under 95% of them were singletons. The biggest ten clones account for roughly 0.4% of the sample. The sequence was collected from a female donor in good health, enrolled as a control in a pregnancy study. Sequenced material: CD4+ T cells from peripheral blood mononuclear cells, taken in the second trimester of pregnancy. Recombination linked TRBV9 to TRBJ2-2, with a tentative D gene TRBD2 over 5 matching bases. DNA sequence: TGTGCCAGCAGCGTAGGTCGACCGGGGTCTGGCAACACCGGGGAGCTGTTTTTT. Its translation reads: CASSVGRPGSGNTGELFF. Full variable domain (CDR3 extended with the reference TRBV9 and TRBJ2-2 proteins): DSGVTQTPKHLITATGQRVTLRCSPRSGDLSVYWYQQSLDQGLQFLIQYYNGEERAKGNILERFSAQQFPDLHSELNLSSLELGDSALYFCASSVGRPGSGNTGELFFGEGSRLTVL.